Presented here are 9 T cell receptor beta chains from one specimen sequenced in a study of blood T cell repertoires in COVID-19. The protocol was immunoSEQ multiplex PCR, while the TCRdb copy is restricted to in-frame clones and leaves out a portion. The sample carries 250,000 or so clones, about four fifths recorded once. The sample consisted of peripheral blood. The source is a woman in her forties who had recovered from COVID-19.

The chain combines TRBV5-1 with TRBJ1-1; 7 nucleotides match TRBD1. Germline lookup yields CDR1 SGHRS and CDR2 YFSETQ. Unmatched junction bases numbered 12, after V lost 7 bases and J lost 3 bases. The CDR3 sequence is 15 residues long. DNA for the CDR3: TGCGCCAGCGGTCAAGGGGGCGCGGATTACACTGAAGCTTTCTTT. This codes for CASGQGGADYTEAFF.

The chain carries TRBV6-2 or TRBV6-3 and TRBJ1-2; 12 nucleotides align to TRBD1. Germline V gene data show CDR1 as MNHEY and CDR2 as SVGEGT. The CDR3 runs to 14 residues. The V gene end was trimmed by 5 bases and the J gene end by 7 bases; junction bases not matched to a gene: 5. The CDR3 region has the DNA TGTGCCAGCAGTAGGGACAGGGGGCGCGGTGGCTACACCTTC. Translation gives CASSRDRGRGGYTF.

The gene calls are TRBV6-6 and TRBJ1-6, with a tentative D call TRBD1 (5 bases). V shed 8 bases and J shed 7 bases, with 18 bases lying between them. Germline CDR1 reads MNHNY; CDR2 reads SVGAGI (reference sequence). CDR3 length equals 15 residues. The CDR3 DNA reads as TGTGCCAGCTCAACGTTAGGGGCTTCAAATTCACCCCTCCACTTT. Translating gives CASSTLGASNSPLHF.

The genes are TRBV11-2 and TRBJ2-1; no definite D call. Trimming stripped 5 bases from V and 2 bases from J, with 4 bases between. The CDR3 loop spans 12 amino acids. Germline V gene lookup returns CDR1 SGHAT and CDR2 FQNNGV. The CDR3 sequence: CASSATYNEQFF. CDR3 nucleotide sequence: TGTGCCAGCAGCGCGACCTACAATGAGCAGTTCTTC.

The V and J genes are TRBV6-8 and TRBJ2-5; 7 bases map to TRBD2. The CDR3 covers 15 residues. Germline values: CDR1 MNHGY, CDR2 SAAAGT. Unmatched junction bases numbered 4, after V lost 2 bases and J lost 1 base. This chain's CDR3 is CASSYPSGGQETQYF. The CDR3 bases are TGTGCCAGCAGTTACCCCTCGGGGGGCCAAGAGACCCAGTACTTC.

Notes on this clone: The same CDR3 arises from other DNA sequences in this sample as well. The genes are TRBV28 and TRBJ2-2; D perhaps matches TRBD2 (5 bases). Germline CDR1 and CDR2: MDHEN and SYDVKM. The CDR3 loop spans 14 amino acids. Trimming left V 2 bases short and J 1 base short, with 5 bases between. The CDR3 spells CASSLAGNTGELFF. CDR3 nucleotides: TGTGCCAGCAGTTTAGCGGGGAACACCGGGGAGCTGTTTTTT.

There are a few counts of this clone. The V and J genes are TRBV5-1 and TRBJ2-1; 15 bases agree with TRBD2. V was pared by 4 bases and J by 8 bases, with 7 bases of the junction left unmatched. CDR3 length: 16 residues. Germline V gene lookup returns CDR1 SGHRS and CDR2 YFSETQ. The chain's CDR3 is CASSSGTSGGMDEQFF. Here the CDR3 DNA reads TGCGCCAGCAGCAGCGGGACTAGCGGGGGGATGGATGAGCAGTTCTTC.

V gene TRBV7-2 combines with J gene TRBJ1-2, with TRBD1 matching over 9 bases. The CDR3 is 14 amino acids. V gave up 8 bases and J gave up 4 bases; unmatched junction bases: 8. Germline V gene lookup returns CDR1 SGHTA and CDR2 FQGNSA. The CDR3 sequence: CASGRDREVYGYTF. The CDR3 DNA reads as TGTGCCAGCGGAAGGGACAGGGAGGTCTATGGCTACACCTTC.

This clone has just one count. V usage is TRBV18 and J usage is TRBJ2-7; 9 nucleotides match TRBD1. The V and J ends lost 4 bases and 1 base, in that order; junction bases with no gene match: 5. This CDR3 contains 15 residues. Germline loops: CDR1 KGHSH, CDR2 LQKENI. CDR3 bases: TGTGCCAGCTCACAGGGACAGGGAAAGTCCTACGAGCAGTACTTC. It specifies CASSQGQGKSYEQYF.